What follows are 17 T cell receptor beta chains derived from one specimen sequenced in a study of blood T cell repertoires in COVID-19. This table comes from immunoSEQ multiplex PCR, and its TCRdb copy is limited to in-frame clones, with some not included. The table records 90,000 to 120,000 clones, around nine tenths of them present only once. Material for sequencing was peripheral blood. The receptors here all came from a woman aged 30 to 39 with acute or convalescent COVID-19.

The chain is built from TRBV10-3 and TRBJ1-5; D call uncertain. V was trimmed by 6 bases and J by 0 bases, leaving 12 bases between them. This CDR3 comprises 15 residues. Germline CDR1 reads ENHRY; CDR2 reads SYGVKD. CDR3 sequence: CAIREEGPSNQPQHF. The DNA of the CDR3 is TGTGCCATCAGGGAGGAGGGTCCTAGCAATCAGCCCCAGCATTTT.

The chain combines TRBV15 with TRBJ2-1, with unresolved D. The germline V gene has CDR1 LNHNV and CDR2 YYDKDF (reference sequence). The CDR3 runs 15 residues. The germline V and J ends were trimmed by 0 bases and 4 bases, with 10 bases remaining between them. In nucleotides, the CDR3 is TGTGCCACCAGCAGAGATCTAGGCCCGTACAATGAGCAGTTCTTC. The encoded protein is CATSRDLGPYNEQFF. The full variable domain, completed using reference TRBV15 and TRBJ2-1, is DAMVIQNPRYQVTQFGKPVTLSCSQTLNHNVMYWYQQKSSQAPKLLFHYYDKDFNNEADTPDNFQSRRPNTSFCFLDIRSPGLGDTAMYLCATSRDLGPYNEQFFGPGTRLTVL.

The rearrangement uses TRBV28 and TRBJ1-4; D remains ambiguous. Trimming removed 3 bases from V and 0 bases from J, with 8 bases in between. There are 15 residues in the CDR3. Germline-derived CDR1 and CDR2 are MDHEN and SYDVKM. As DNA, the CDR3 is TGTGCCAGCAGTTTGGTTGAGGCAACTAATGAAAAACTGTTTTTT. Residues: CASSLVEATNEKLFF.

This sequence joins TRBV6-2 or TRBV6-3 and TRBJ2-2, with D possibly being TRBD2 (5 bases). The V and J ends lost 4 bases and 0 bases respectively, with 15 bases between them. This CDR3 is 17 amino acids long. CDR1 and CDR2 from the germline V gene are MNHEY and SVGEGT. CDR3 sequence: CASSLPLAQANTGELFF. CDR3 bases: TGTGCCAGCAGTTTGCCGTTAGCGCAGGCGAACACCGGGGAGCTGTTTTTT.

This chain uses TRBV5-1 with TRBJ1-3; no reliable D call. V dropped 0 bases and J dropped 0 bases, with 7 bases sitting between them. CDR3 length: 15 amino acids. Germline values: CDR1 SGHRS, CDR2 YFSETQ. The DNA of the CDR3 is TGCGCCAGCAGCTTGGTACAGAACTCTGGAAACACCATATATTTT. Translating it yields CASSLVQNSGNTIYF.

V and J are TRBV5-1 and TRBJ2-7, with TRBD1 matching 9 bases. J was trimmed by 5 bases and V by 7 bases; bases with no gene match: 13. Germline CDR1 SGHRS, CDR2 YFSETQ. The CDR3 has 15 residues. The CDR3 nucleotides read TGCGCCAGCTCCGACCCGGGACAGGGTACCCACGAGCAGTACTTC. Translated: CASSDPGQGTHEQYF.

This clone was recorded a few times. The CDR3 loop is CASSPGQTYEQYF. CDR3 coding DNA: TGCGCCAGCAGCCCGGGACAGACCTACGAGCAGTACTTC. This chain joins TRBV4-1 and TRBJ2-7; 7 nucleotides match TRBD1. Germline-derived CDR1 and CDR2 are MGHRA and YSYEKL. Unmatched junction bases numbered 2, after V lost 4 bases and J lost 2 bases. This CDR3 comprises 13 residues.

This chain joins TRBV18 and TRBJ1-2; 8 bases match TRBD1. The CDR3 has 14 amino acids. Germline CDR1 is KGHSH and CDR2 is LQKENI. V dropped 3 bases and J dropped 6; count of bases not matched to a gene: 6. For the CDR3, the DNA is TGTGCCAGCTCACCCCAGGGGGCGCACGATGGCTACACCTTC. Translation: CASSPQGAHDGYTF.

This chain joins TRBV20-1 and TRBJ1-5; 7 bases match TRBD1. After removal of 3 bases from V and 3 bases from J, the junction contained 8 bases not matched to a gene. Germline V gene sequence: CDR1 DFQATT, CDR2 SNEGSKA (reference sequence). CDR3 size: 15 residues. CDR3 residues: CSASPADRVNQPQHF. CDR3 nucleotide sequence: TGCAGTGCTAGTCCCGCCGACAGGGTCAATCAGCCCCAGCATTTT.

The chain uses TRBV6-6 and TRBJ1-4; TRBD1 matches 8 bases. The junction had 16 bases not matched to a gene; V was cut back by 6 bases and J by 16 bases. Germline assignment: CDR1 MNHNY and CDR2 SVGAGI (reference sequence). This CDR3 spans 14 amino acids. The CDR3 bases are TGTGCCAGCAGACTAAAACAGCAGGGGGCGGAATGGTTTTTT. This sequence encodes CASRLKQQGAEWFF.

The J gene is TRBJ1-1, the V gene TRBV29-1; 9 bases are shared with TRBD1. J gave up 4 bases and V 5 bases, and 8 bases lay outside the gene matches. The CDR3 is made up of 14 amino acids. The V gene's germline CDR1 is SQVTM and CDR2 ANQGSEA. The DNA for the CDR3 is TGCAGCGTTAGTGTCCTGACAGGGGGCACTGAAGCTTTCTTT. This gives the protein CSVSVLTGGTEAFF.

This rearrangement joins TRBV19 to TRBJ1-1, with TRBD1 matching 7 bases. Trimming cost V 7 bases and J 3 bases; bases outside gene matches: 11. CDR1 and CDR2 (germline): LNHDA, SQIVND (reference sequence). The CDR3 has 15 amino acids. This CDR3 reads CASIPQGGEDTEAFF. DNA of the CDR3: TGTGCCAGTATCCCTCAGGGGGGTGAGGACACTGAAGCTTTCTTT.

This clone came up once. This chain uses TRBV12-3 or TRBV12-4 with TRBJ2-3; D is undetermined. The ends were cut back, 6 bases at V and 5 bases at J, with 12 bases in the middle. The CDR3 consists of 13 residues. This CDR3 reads CASSKLFRDTQYF. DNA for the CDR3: TGTGCCAGCAGCAAATTATTTAGAGATACGCAGTATTTT.

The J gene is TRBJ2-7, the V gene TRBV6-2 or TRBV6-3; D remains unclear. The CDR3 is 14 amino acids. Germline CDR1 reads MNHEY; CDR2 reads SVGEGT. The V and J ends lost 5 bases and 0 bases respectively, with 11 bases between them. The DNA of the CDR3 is TGTGCCAGCAGTGCATACCTTAGCTCCTACGAGCAGTACTTC. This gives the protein CASSAYLSSYEQYF.

CDR3 coding DNA: TGTGCCAGCTCGTATCTGACAGCTTATAATTCACCCCTCCACTTT. It is translated as CASSYLTAYNSPLHF. V is TRBV19 and J is TRBJ1-6; the D gene is possibly TRBD1 (5 bases). CDR1 is LNHDA and CDR2 is SQIVND in the germline V gene (reference sequence). Trimming cost V 9 bases and J 4 bases, with 16 bases left between them. The CDR3 totals 15 residues.

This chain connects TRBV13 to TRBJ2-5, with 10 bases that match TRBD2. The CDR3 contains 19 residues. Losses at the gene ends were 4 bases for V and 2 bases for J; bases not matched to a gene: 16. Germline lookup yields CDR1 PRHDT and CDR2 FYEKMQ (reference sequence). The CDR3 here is CASSYTPGLALPTQETQYF. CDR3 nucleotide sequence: TGTGCCAGCAGCTACACCCCGGGACTAGCGCTACCCACTCAAGAGACCCAGTACTTC.

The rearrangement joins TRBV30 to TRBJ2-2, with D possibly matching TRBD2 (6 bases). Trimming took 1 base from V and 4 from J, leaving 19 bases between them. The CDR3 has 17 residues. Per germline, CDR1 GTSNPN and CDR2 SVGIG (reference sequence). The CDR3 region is CAWSGTGSEGRTGELFF. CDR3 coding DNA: TGTGCCTGGAGTGGAACGGGCTCGGAGGGTCGCACCGGGGAGCTGTTTTTT.